These T cell receptor beta chains were read from a single sample in a study of CD8 T cells in ankylosing spondylitis. TCRdb independently ran MiXCR on the 5' RACE reads; one entry per CDR3 protein. The sample has some 240,000 distinct CDR3 sequences; 20% to 30% are singletons. The material sequenced was blood, either unsorted or a sorted T cell fraction (not recorded which). These receptors came from a male donor with ankylosing spondylitis or in good health (not recorded which). Both conserved end residues are part of each CDR3. The order of the fields is J gene, clone size, D gene, V gene, CDR3 DNA, CDR3 protein. D genes are given only for firm matches. Expanded clones are given a class, and other clones once, few, many or no size at all.

>TRBJ2-3|-|TRBD2|TRBV12-3/TRBV12-4
TGTGCCAGCAGTTTTAGGCAGCGGGGGGATACGCAGTATTTT
CASSFRQRGDTQYF
>TRBJ2-5|many|-|TRBV10-1
TGCGCCAGCAGTGAAGGCGAAATCCAAGAGACCCAGTACTTC
CASSEGEIQETQYF
>TRBJ1-3|few|TRBD1|TRBV9
TGTGCCAGCAGCGGTGACAGGGGCCTCGGAAACACCATATATTTT
CASSGDRGLGNTIYF
>TRBJ2-5|-|TRBD2|TRBV11-2
TGTGCCAGCAGCTTAATTGCTAGCGGGGGGGCGGTCCAAGAGACCCAGTACTTC
CASSLIASGGAVQETQYF
>TRBJ2-3|many|TRBD2|TRBV20-1
TGCAGTGGAGTTAGCGGGGGCCCCAATACGCAGTATTTT
CSGVSGGPNTQYF
>TRBJ2-2|few|TRBD1|TRBV20-1
TGCAGTGCTAGGCCCGGGACAGGGTACACCGGGGAGCTGTTTTTT
CSARPGTGYTGELFF
>TRBJ2-5|many|TRBD1|TRBV20-1
TGCAATGCCGGGACAGGGTACGAGACCCAGTACTTC
CNAGTGYETQYF
>TRBJ2-7|-|-|TRBV6-5
TGTGCCAGCAGTTACTCGATCACCTACGAGCTGTACTTC
CASSYSITYELYF
>TRBJ1-5|many|TRBD1|TRBV6-1
TGTGCCAGCAGACCCGGGACAGGAGGCCGTCATGGTCAGCCCCAGCATTTT
CASRPGTGGRHGQPQHF
>TRBJ1-2|few|-|TRBV6-1
TGTGCCAGCAGCCGTGACGGATTCCGCTATGGCTACACCTTC
CASSRDGFRYGYTF
>TRBJ2-7|-|TRBD2|TRBV20-1
TGCAGTGCTAGAGATGTGGGACGAGCGGGGGAGGGGTACTTC
CSARDVGRAGEGYF
>TRBJ2-7|many|TRBD2|TRBV20-1
TGCAGTGCTAGAGATCACATTGGCGGGGGGACGTTTATCTACGAGCAGTACTTC
CSARDHIGGGTFIYEQYF
>TRBJ2-2|many|-|TRBV12-3/TRBV12-4
TGTGCCAGCAGTAGGGAGAACACCGGGGAGCTGTTTTTT
CASSRENTGELFF
>TRBJ2-7|-|-|TRBV9
TGTGCCACCACGGAACCGCGAGGGCGGGTGGGCGAGCAGTACTTC
CATTEPRGRVGEQYF
>TRBJ2-7|few|-|TRBV6-5
TGTGCCAGCAGTTACCTTGGGGGAGCCTACGAGCAGTACTTC
CASSYLGGAYEQYF
>TRBJ1-4|many|-|TRBV10-3
TGTGCCATCAGTGGGACGGGGAAGAATGAAAAACTGTTTTTT
CAISGTGKNEKLFF
>TRBJ2-5|many|-|TRBV10-3
TGTGCCATCAGTGGGCGGGCCCAAGAGACCCAGTACTTC
CAISGRAQETQYF
>TRBJ2-1|many|-|TRBV29-1
TGCAGCGTTGAGCGGCACAATGAGCAGTTCTTC
CSVERHNEQFF
>TRBJ1-1|-|-|TRBV9
TGTGCCAGCAGCGTAGCGACGGCGAACACTGAAGCTTTCTTT
CASSVATANTEAFF
>TRBJ1-2|many|-|TRBV18
TGTGCCAGCTCTCCCGGGCCTATGTATGGCTACACCTTC
CASSPGPMYGYTF
>TRBJ2-3|many|TRBD2|TRBV5-1
TGCGCCAGCAGCTCCGGGACTAGCGGGGATACGCAGTATTTT
CASSSGTSGDTQYF
>TRBJ2-3|-|TRBD1|TRBV28
TGTGCCAGCAGCGCTCCCGGGACAGGGGGCTTTACAGATACGCAGTATTTT
CASSAPGTGGFTDTQYF
>TRBJ2-2|many|-|TRBV6-1
TGTGCCAGCAGCGGGACCCCAACGAACACCGGGGAGCTGTTTTTT
CASSGTPTNTGELFF
>TRBJ2-1|-|-|TRBV7-2
TGTGCCAGCAGCTTTAACAGCCAAGCCTACAATGAGCAGTTCTTC
CASSFNSQAYNEQFF
>TRBJ1-5|many|-|TRBV20-1
TGCAGTGCATCAAAGCGGACAGCTAGCAATCAGCCCCAGCATTTT
CSASKRTASNQPQHF
>TRBJ2-1|-|TRBD1|TRBV7-9
TGTGCCAGCAGCTCCCCCGGGACAGGGGTCTTCGATGAGCAGTTCTTC
CASSSPGTGVFDEQFF
>TRBJ2-7|-|-|TRBV12-3/TRBV12-4
TGTGCCAGCAGTCCGGGTAGTCGTGGGTACGAGCAGTACTTC
CASSPGSRGYEQYF
>TRBJ1-2|many|-|TRBV5-1
TGCGCCAGCAGCGTAGGGACCTCATTGGATGGCTACACCTTC
CASSVGTSLDGYTF
>TRBJ2-1|few|-|TRBV19
TGTGCCAGCGCCGTCTCCTACAATGAGCAGTTCTTC
CASAVSYNEQFF
>TRBJ1-4|few|-|TRBV12-3/TRBV12-4
TGTGCCAGCAGTACAGGGATGGGAGAACTGTTTTTT
CASSTGMGELFF
>TRBJ2-1|-|-|TRBV5-1
TGCGCCAGCAGCTTGGCCGGGACGTTCTACAATGAGCAGTTCTTC
CASSLAGTFYNEQFF
>TRBJ1-6|many|-|TRBV6-5
TGTGCCAGCAGTTACAGGGGTGGGAATTCACCCCTCCACTTT
CASSYRGGNSPLHF
>TRBJ1-2|-|TRBD1|TRBV12-3/TRBV12-4
TGTGCCAGCAGCTGGGACAGGAGGGGTGGCTACACCTTC
CASSWDRRGGYTF
>TRBJ2-7|-|-|TRBV20-1
TGCAGTGCTAGATTAACGACAGGGAGGTCCTACGAGCAGTACTTC
CSARLTTGRSYEQYF
>TRBJ2-7|-|TRBD2|TRBV7-2
TGTGCCAGCAGCTCCCCCAGCCGGGACTATGGCGAGCAGTACTTC
CASSSPSRDYGEQYF
>TRBJ1-2|few|-|TRBV7-2
TGTGCCAGCAGCTTCACAGGGACCTCTAACTATGGCTACACCTTC
CASSFTGTSNYGYTF
>TRBJ2-7|few|-|TRBV15
TGTGCCACCAGCAGAGATCAAGGGACCTCGTACTTC
CATSRDQGTSYF
>TRBJ2-3|-|-|TRBV20-1
TGCAGTGCTAGAGAGGGGACTCATCACTTGGCAGATACGCAGTATTTT
CSAREGTHHLADTQYF
>TRBJ2-1|-|TRBD1|TRBV6-5
TGTGCCAGCAGGCGGACAGGGAATGAGCAGTTCTTC
CASRRTGNEQFF
>TRBJ1-6|-|-|TRBV5-5
TGTGCCAGCAGCACCGGGACTGCAGGATCACCCCTCCACTTT
CASSTGTAGSPLHF
>TRBJ1-2|-|TRBD1|TRBV7-6
TGTGCCAGCAGTTCCCAGGGGGCTAACTATGGCTACACCTTC
CASSSQGANYGYTF